The rows below give T cell receptor beta chains drawn from one sample of a study of PD-L1 blockade in urothelial cancer. The repertoire was sequenced with immunoSEQ multiplex PCR; TCRdb's copy has only in-frame clones and lacks some. The repertoire holds 25,000 to 30,000 clones, with roughly 80% as singletons. Material: PBMCs, obtained around atezolizumab (anti-PD-L1) treatment. The origin of the receptors is a man between 65 and 85 years old with urothelial cancer. Each CDR3 is given without its conserved first and last residue. D genes are given only for firm matches.

TRBV6-5	NA	ATLGQNFNYGYT
TRBV19	TRBD2	ASRSSGGSKTQY
TRBV19	TRBD1	ASSSDRDGIQY
TRBV7-2	NA	ASSPQAPGGKETQY
TRBV2	NA	ASSETWPPSYNEQF
TRBV6-5	NA	ARIPAQH
TRBV5-1	TRBD1	ASSQGANTEAF
TRBV9	NA	ASSWDTRTGELF
TRBV19	NA	ASSPFVRSSSYNEQF
TRBV2	NA	ASSDQGSGNTIY
TRBV29-1	TRBD2	SVVRTSGAPDTQY
TRBV4-2	NA	ASREAGDGHYNEQF
TRBV29-1	TRBD2	SVESRSGIGSGANVLT
TRBV2	NA	ASRVSYEQY
TRBV4-1	TRBD2	ASSQDIAGAGNEQF
TRBV28	NA	ATQEEFTGELF
TRBV7-2	TRBD1	ASSSSPTGYPKNIQY
TRBV6-1	NA	ASSRTDYGYT
TRBV6-6	TRBD2	AAGGREETQY
TRBV6-1	TRBD1	ASSEAGTGDQPQH
TRBV5-1	NA	ASSLTTVQETQY
TRBV5-1	TRBD1	ASSLLGQGIDEQY
TRBV19	TRBD1	ASRQQGQYEQY
TRBV19	TRBD2	ASSIDPPTTSGRIFRAGELF
TRBV29-1	NA	SVEDTGTEAF
TRBV28	TRBD1	ASSRRQGDAPQH
TRBV30	TRBD1	AWGLKTGGNEKLF
TRBV5-1	NA	ASSATRMNTEAF
TRBV7-2	NA	ASSLSTRSSGANVLT
TRBV6-1	NA	ASGADLGQPQH
TRBV6-5	NA	ASSRGNQPQH
TRBV6-6	TRBD2	ASKEAAGGDEQY
TRBV15	NA	ATSSLTGYTGELF
TRBV6-5	NA	ASSYSRIAQQGQF
TRBV7-2	NA	ASSQDLNYEQY
TRBV7-9	TRBD1	ASSLGQGAIGELF
TRBV4-3	NA	ASSLDRSRNQPQH
TRBV6-5	NA	ASSYSTGGYEQY
TRBV5-8	TRBD1	ASSLAGGRDNEQF
TRBV6-5	TRBD1	ASSDLQGPHQPQH
TRBV6-6	NA	ASSYTTGSYNEQF
TRBV5-6	NA	ASSLPTGSGNTIY
TRBV4-2	NA	ASSQETGFGGNTIY
TRBV7-9	NA	ASSLNWAGERGKETQY
TRBV2	NA	ASSEALQGQYEETQY